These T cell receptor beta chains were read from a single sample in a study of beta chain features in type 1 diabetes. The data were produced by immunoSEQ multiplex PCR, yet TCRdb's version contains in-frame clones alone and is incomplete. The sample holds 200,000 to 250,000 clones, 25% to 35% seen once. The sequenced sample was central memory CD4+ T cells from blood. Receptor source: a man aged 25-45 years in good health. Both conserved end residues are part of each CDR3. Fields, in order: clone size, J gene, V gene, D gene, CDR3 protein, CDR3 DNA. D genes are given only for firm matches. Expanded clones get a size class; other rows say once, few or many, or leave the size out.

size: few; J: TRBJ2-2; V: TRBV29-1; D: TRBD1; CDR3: CSVDRGRTGELFF; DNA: TGCAGCGTTGACAGGGGGAGAACCGGGGAGCTGTTTTTT
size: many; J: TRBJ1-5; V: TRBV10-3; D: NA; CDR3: CAIRGNQENQPQHF; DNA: TGTGCCATCAGAGGTAACCAGGAGAATCAGCCCCAGCATTTT
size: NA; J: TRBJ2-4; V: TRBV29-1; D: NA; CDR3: CSVGQGGDIQYF; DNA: TGCAGCGTTGGTCAGGGAGGTGACATTCAGTACTTC
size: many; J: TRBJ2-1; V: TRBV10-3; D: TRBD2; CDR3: CAIGSLAGEQFF; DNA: TGTGCCATCGGTAGTCTAGCGGGTGAGCAGTTCTTC
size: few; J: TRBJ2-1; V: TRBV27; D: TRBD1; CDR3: CASSTGEYNEQFF; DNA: TGTGCCAGCAGCACAGGGGAATACAATGAGCAGTTCTTC
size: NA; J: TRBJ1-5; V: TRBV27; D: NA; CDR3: CASSRDRNQPQHF; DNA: TGTGCCAGCAGCCGCGACAGGAATCAGCCCCAGCATTTT
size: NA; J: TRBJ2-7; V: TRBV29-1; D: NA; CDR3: CSARYYDEQYF; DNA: TGCAGCGCTCGATACTACGACGAGCAGTACTTC
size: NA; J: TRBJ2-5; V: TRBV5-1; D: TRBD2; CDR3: CASSGGSGETQYF; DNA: TGCGCCAGCTCGGGAGGATCGGGTGAGACCCAGTACTTC
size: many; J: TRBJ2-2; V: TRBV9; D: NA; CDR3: CASSVMASGELFF; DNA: TGTGCCAGCAGCGTCATGGCTTCAGGGGAGCTGTTTTTT
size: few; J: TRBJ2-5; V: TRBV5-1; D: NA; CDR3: CASSLRQGETQYF; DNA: TGCGCCAGCAGCCTGCGTCAGGGGGAGACCCAGTACTTC
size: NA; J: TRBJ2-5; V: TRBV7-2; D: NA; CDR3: CASSSDLPTYRETQYF; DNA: TGTGCCAGCAGCTCCGACCTCCCGACTTATCGAGAGACCCAGTACTTC
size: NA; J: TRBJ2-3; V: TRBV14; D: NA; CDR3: CASSASIVTDTQYF; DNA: TGTGCCAGCAGCGCAAGCATTGTCACAGATACGCAGTATTTT
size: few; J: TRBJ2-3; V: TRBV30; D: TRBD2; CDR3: CACYSGHTDTQYF; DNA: TGTGCCTGTTATAGCGGGCACACAGATACGCAGTATTTT
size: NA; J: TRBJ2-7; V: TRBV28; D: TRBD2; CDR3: CACGLAGGYEQYF; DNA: TGTGCCTGCGGACTAGCGGGAGGCTACGAGCAGTACTTC
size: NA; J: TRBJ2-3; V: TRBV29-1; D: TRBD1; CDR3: CSVEGRTGGTDTQYF; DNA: TGCAGCGTTGAAGGTAGGACAGGGGGCACAGATACGCAGTATTTT
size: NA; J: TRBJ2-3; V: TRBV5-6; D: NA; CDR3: CASSLGLGGSTDTQYF; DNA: TGTGCCAGCAGCTTGGGGCTAGGGGGAAGCACAGATACGCAGTATTTT
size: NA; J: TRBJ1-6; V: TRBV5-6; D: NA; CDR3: CASRGVGNSPLHF; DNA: TGTGCCAGCAGAGGGGTGGGGAATTCACCCCTCCACTTT
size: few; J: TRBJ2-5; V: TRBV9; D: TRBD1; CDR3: CASSLNRGRETQYF; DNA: TGTGCCAGCAGCTTAAACAGGGGGCGGGAGACCCAGTACTTC